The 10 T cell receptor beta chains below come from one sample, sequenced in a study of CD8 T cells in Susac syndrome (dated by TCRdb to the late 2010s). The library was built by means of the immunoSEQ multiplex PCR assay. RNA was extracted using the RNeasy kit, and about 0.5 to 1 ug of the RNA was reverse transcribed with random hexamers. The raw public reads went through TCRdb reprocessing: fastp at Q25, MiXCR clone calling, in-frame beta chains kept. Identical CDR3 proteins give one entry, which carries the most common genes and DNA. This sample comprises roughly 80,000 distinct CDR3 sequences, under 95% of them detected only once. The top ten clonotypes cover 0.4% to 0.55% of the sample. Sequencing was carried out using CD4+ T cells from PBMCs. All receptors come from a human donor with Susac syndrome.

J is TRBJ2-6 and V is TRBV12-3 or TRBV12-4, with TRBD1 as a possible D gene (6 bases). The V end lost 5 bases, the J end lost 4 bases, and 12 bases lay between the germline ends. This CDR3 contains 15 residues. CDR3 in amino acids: CASSKQGSGANVLTF. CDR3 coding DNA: TGTGCCAGCAGTAAACAGGGCTCGGGGGCCAACGTCCTGACTTTC.

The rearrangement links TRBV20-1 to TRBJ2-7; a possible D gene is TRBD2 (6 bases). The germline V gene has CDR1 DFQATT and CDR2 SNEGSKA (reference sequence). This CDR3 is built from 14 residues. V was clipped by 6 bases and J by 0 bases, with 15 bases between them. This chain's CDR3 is CSASRGLDSYEQYF. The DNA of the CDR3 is TGCAGTGCCTCCCGGGGACTGGACTCCTACGAGCAGTACTTC.

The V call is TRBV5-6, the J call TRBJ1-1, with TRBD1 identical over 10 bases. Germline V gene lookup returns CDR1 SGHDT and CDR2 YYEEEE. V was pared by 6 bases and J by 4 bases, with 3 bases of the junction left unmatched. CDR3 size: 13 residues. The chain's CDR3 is CASIRTGGTEAFF. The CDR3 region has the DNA TGTGCCAGCATCCGGACAGGGGGCACTGAAGCTTTCTTT.

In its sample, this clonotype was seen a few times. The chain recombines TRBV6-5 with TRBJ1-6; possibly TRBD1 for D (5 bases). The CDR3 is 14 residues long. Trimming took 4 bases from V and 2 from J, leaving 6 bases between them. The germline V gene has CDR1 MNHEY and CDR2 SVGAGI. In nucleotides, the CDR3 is TGTGCCAGCAGTTTGACAGCCTATAATTCACCCCTCCACTTT. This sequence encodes CASSLTAYNSPLHF.

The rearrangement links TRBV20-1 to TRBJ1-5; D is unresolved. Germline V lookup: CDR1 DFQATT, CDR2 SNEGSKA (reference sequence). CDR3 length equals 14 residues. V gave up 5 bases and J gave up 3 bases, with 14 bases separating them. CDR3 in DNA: TGCAGTGCTCGCCGGCGACCGGCCAATCAGCCCCAGCATTTT. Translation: CSARRRPANQPQHF.

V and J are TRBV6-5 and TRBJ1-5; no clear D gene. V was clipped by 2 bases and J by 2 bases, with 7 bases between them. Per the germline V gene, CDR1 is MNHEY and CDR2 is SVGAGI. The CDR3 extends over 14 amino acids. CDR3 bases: TGTGCCAGCAGTTACCGACAAGGCAATCAGCCCCAGCATTTT. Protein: CASSYRQGNQPQHF.

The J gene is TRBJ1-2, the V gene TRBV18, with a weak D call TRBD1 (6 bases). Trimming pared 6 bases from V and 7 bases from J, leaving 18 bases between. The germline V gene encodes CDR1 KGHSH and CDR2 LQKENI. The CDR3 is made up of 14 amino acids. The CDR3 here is CASSPDSSLVGYTF. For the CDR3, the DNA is TGTGCCAGCTCTCCGGACAGTTCTCTTGTTGGCTACACCTTC.

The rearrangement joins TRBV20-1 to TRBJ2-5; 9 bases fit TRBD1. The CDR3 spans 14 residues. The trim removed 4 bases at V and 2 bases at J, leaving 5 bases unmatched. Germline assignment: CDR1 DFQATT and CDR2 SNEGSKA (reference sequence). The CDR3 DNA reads TGCAGTGCTACCCGGGACAGGGCACAAGAGACCCAGTACTTC. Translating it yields CSATRDRAQETQYF.

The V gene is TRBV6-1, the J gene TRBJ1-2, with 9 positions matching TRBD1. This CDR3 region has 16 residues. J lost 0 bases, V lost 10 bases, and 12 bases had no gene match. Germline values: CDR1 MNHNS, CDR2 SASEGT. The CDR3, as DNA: TGTGCCACAAGGGGTCCACGGGACAGGGCTAACTATGGCTACACCTTC. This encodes CATRGPRDRANYGYTF.

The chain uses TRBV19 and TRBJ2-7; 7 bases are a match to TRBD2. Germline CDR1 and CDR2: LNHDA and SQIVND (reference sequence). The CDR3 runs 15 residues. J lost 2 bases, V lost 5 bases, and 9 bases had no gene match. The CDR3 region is CASSRTGTIPYEQYF. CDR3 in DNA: TGTGCCAGTAGTCGAACCGGGACTATCCCCTACGAGCAGTACTTC.